What follows are 17 T cell receptor beta chains derived from one specimen sequenced in a study of identifying expanded T cells in peripheral blood. The data were produced by immunoSEQ multiplex PCR, yet TCRdb's version contains in-frame clones alone and is incomplete. The sample carries more than 65,000 clones, over 75% recorded once. The sequencing sample was made of blood. The source of these receptors is a person aged 18-69 years in good health.

The chain links TRBV5-6 to TRBJ2-2; D might be TRBD1 (6 bases). The CDR3 consists of 16 residues. Germline CDR1 and CDR2: SGHDT and YYEEEE. The ends were cut back, 5 bases at V and 3 bases at J, with 17 bases in the middle. The CDR3 coding sequence is TGTGCCAGCAGGACGAGCGGACAGTCCTACACCGGGGAGCTGTTTTTT. This encodes CASRTSGQSYTGELFF.

The chain employs TRBV25-1 and TRBJ2-7, with 10 bases matching TRBD2. The J segment lost 2 bases and the V segment lost 6 bases, leaving 4 bases of the junction unmatched. Germline CDR1 is MGHDK and CDR2 is SYGVNS. This CDR3 spans 14 amino acids. In DNA, the CDR3 is TGTGCCAGCAGGTTAGCGGGAGGCCCCTACGAGCAGTACTTC. Translated, it gives CASRLAGGPYEQYF.

The chain links TRBV19 to TRBJ1-5, with 8 positions matching TRBD1. The length of the CDR3 is 16 residues. Germline lookup yields CDR1 LNHDA and CDR2 SQIVND (reference sequence). With V trimmed by 0 bases and J by 5 bases, 6 bases remained unmatched. CDR3: CASSIDRRDRYQPQHF. The CDR3 DNA reads as TGTGCCAGTAGTATAGATAGAAGGGACAGGTATCAGCCCCAGCATTTT.

The chain couples TRBV2 to TRBJ2-5; TRBD2 matches 13 bases. Germline CDR1 is SNHLY and CDR2 is FYNNEI. V dropped 11 bases and J dropped 6; count of bases not matched to a gene: 6. The CDR3 totals 13 residues. The CDR3, as DNA: TGTGCCGGGGGGGGGACTAGCGGGAAGACCCAGTACTTC. Protein: CAGGGTSGKTQYF.

This clone has a single count. Other DNA sequences in the sample encode the same CDR3. The V gene is TRBV7-2, the J gene TRBJ2-5; 11 bases align to TRBD2. Gene TRBJ2-7 matches the end of the DNA better, so the J call may be wrong. Germline V gene lookup returns CDR1 SGHTA and CDR2 FQGNSA. CDR3 length: 15 residues. CDR3 region: CASSLVLAGGYEQYF. CDR3 in DNA: TGTGCCAGCAGCTTAGTCCTAGCGGGGGGCTACGAGCAGTACTTC.

V is TRBV7-2 and J is TRBJ2-7; no firm D call. The CDR3 length is 11 residues. Germline CDR1 SGHTA, CDR2 FQGNSA. V shed 5 bases and J shed 6 bases, with 8 bases lying between them. CDR3 in amino acids: CASSLTSEQYF. The CDR3 DNA reads TGTGCCAGCAGCCTGACTTCCGAGCAGTACTTC. Based on the CDR3 plus reference TRBV7-2 and TRBJ2-7, the full variable domain is GAGVSQSPSNKVTEKGKDVELRCDPISGHTALYWYRQSLGQGLEFLIYFQGNSAPDKSGLPSDRFSAERTGGSVSTLTIQRTQQEDSAVYLCASSLTSEQYFGPGTRLTVT.

The J gene is TRBJ1-1, the V gene TRBV7-2; D remains unclear. Per germline, CDR1 SGHTA and CDR2 FQGNSA. V dropped 8 bases and J dropped 0 bases, with 13 bases sitting between them. The CDR3 covers 14 residues. CDR3: CASSPGPLNTEAFF. CDR3 nucleotides: TGTGCCAGCTCCCCAGGACCCTTGAACACTGAAGCTTTCTTT.

This clone was counted between two and nine times. The V and J genes are TRBV7-9 and TRBJ1-1, with TRBD1 matching over 7 bases. Germline CDR1 reads SEHNR; CDR2 reads FQNEAQ (reference sequence). The CDR3 extends over 15 amino acids. The V and J ends lost 5 bases and 6 bases, in that order; junction bases with no gene match: 12. CDR3 in DNA: TGTGCCAGCAGCCGGGATGTCCCGGGACAGTCTGAAGCTTTCTTT. It encodes CASSRDVPGQSEAFF.

Only a few counts were recorded for this clone. V usage is TRBV5-1 and J usage is TRBJ1-6, with D perhaps matching TRBD1 (5 bases). The CDR3 extends over 14 amino acids. The V end lost 4 bases, the J end lost 5 bases, and 10 bases lay between the germline ends. Per germline, CDR1 SGHRS and CDR2 YFSETQ. The CDR3 coding sequence is TGCGCCAGCAGCGTGAGGGACCATAATTCACCCCTCCACTTT. Translation gives CASSVRDHNSPLHF. Looking up the rest from reference TRBV5-1 and TRBJ1-6 gives the full variable domain: KAGVTQTPRYLIKTRGQQVTLSCSPISGHRSVSWYQQTPGQGLQFLFEYFSETQRNKGNFPGRFSGRQFSNSRSEMNVSTLELGDSALYLCASSVRDHNSPLHFGNGTRLTVT.

The J gene is TRBJ1-2, the V gene TRBV19; 12 nucleotides agree with TRBD1. Germline loops: CDR1 LNHDA, CDR2 SQIVND (reference sequence). The CDR3 loop spans 17 amino acids. J lost 2 bases, V lost 3 bases, and 7 bases had no gene match. CDR3: CASSMGDRGLWNYGYTF. CDR3 nucleotide sequence: TGTGCCAGTAGTATGGGGGACAGGGGGCTTTGGAACTATGGCTACACCTTC.

On this clone itself: The sample contains more than one DNA sequence encoding this CDR3. The V call is TRBV30, the J call TRBJ2-7, with 8 bases aligning to TRBD2. V shed 3 bases and J 5 bases; nucleotides not matched to a gene: 12. The CDR3 totals 15 residues. Per germline, CDR1 GTSNPN and CDR2 SVGIG (reference sequence). Here the CDR3 DNA reads TGTGCCTGGAGGCGCGGGGGGATGTCGGGGGACGAGCAGTACTTC. Its translation: CAWRRGGMSGDEQYF. Full variable domain (missing parts from reference TRBV30 and TRBJ2-7): SQTIHQWPATLVQPVGSPLSLECTVEGTSNPNLYWYRQAAGRGLQLLFYSVGIGQISSEVPQNLSASRPQDRQFILSSKKLLLSDSGFYLCAWRRGGMSGDEQYFGPGTRLTVT.

J is TRBJ2-1 and V is TRBV6-1; D gene uncertain. V lost 7 bases to trimming and J lost 1 base, with 5 bases between them. Germline V lookup: CDR1 MNHNS, CDR2 SASEGT. The CDR3 has 12 amino acids. Here the CDR3 DNA reads TGTGCCAGCACGCAATCCTACAATGAGCAGTTCTTC. Translating gives CASTQSYNEQFF.

The chain links TRBV7-2 to TRBJ2-7; 8 nucleotides agree with TRBD1. Trimming cost V 2 bases and J 4 bases; bases outside gene matches: 16. The CDR3 extends over 18 amino acids. Germline CDR1 and CDR2: SGHTA and FQGNSA. This CDR3 is CASSLIGFETGVGYEQYF. CDR3 nucleotide sequence: TGTGCCAGCAGCTTAATAGGGTTTGAGACAGGGGTTGGATACGAGCAGTACTTC. Supplemented by reference TRBV7-2 and TRBJ2-7, the full variable domain reads GAGVSQSPSNKVTEKGKDVELRCDPISGHTALYWYRQSLGQGLEFLIYFQGNSAPDKSGLPSDRFSAERTGGSVSTLTIQRTQQEDSAVYLCASSLIGFETGVGYEQYFGPGTRLTVT.

This rearrangement joins TRBV15 to TRBJ2-7, with D unclear. The germline V gene encodes CDR1 LNHNV and CDR2 YYDKDF (reference sequence). The CDR3 has 13 amino acids. V dropped 0 bases and J dropped 2 bases, with 5 bases sitting between them. The CDR3 bases are TGTGCCACCAGCAGAGAATCCCCCTACGAGCAGTACTTC. Translation: CATSRESPYEQYF.

V usage is TRBV10-3 and J usage is TRBJ2-2; D remains unclear. CDR1 is ENHRY, CDR2 SYGVKD, per germline. The CDR3 loop spans 15 amino acids. Trimming took off 2 bases at V and 3 bases at J, with 10 bases between the two ends. The CDR3 sequence is CAISEPKQYTGELFF. CDR3 DNA sequence: TGTGCCATCAGTGAGCCAAAGCAGTACACCGGGGAGCTGTTTTTT.

The V and J genes are TRBV9 and TRBJ2-1, with a tentative D call TRBD1 (5 bases). From germline, CDR1 is SGDLS and CDR2 YYNGEE. The CDR3 extends over 13 amino acids. Trimming took 1 base from V and 8 from J, leaving 10 bases between them. CDR3 bases: TGTGCCAGCAGCGTAAAGTCAGGGCATGAGCAGTTCTTC. Its protein product is CASSVKSGHEQFF.

This clone was recorded only once. V and J are TRBV7-8 and TRBJ2-1; weak D call: TRBD2 (5 bases). The V and J ends lost 2 bases and 9 bases respectively, with 14 bases between them. There are 14 residues in the CDR3. From germline, CDR1 is SGHVS and CDR2 FQNEAQ. CDR3 coding DNA: TGTGCCAGCAGCTTAATCTCCCGGGAAGGTGAGCAGTTCTTC. It specifies CASSLISREGEQFF.